Sequencing of this T cell receptor (beta chain) was carried out in a study of T cell repertoires in cytomegalovirus infection. Study information: The study used recently identified HLA-C-restricted and well-studied HLA-B-restricted CMV epitopes.

Regarding the study as a whole: The study found HLA-C-restricted CMV-specific TCR beta clonotypes dominating the ex vivo response. Identification of carriers of CMV plus the relevant HLA was achieved through cumulative public TCR beta family frequency.

TCRdb analysed the reads with MiXCR anew, one entry per CDR3 protein. The sample shows about 890,000 distinct CDR3 sequences, approximately 32% of them seen only once. With regard to this clonotype: The antigen remains undetermined.

This CDR3 has 13 amino acids. With 2 bases removed from V and 10 bases from J, the gap between germline ends came to 12 bases. CDR1 MNHEY and CDR2 SVGEGT come from the germline V gene. The source of this sequence is a human donor in good health (CMV status not recorded). Some clones in this sample may be carry-over from other donors' samples. The chain couples TRBV6-2 or TRBV6-3 to TRBJ2-1, with D maybe TRBD2 (5 bases). The specimen was cultured CD8+ T cells from PBMCs, collected from culture after CMV antigen stimulation. The CDR3 loop reads CASSYGWRQEQFF. The DNA of the CDR3 is TGTGCCAGCAGTTACGGCTGGAGGCAGGAGCAGTTCTTC.